Described below is a single TCR beta chain sequence and its context. No antigen is known for it. Generated by immunoSEQ multiplex PCR, the TCRdb table keeps only in-frame clones and is missing some. This table has 150,000 or so clones, about nine tenths appearing once. This specimen comes from a study of radiation and T cells in renal cell carcinoma. Findings and caveats of the study: Without pretreatment biopsies, baseline tumor clonotype presence was undetermined.

V lost 4 bases, J lost 9 bases, and 16 bases stayed unmatched. Germline values: CDR1 LNHDA, CDR2 SQIVND (reference sequence). CDR3 length: 17 residues. As for time point: baseline pretreatment blood. Described treatment: 15 Gy SBRT to primary tumor, nephrectomy 4 weeks later. Blood was sampled at baseline, 2 weeks and 4 weeks after SBRT. The chain uses TRBV19 and TRBJ1-5; 9 bases agree with TRBD1. Here the sequenced sample was blood, taken from a patient whose treatment included radiotherapy and nephrectomy. The sequence derives from an older woman with renal cell carcinoma. CDR3 DNA: TGTGCCAGTAGTACCAATAGGGGGACAGGGTCGGGTTTGCCCCAGCATTTT. It codes for CASSTNRGTGSGLPQHF. The full variable domain, its missing parts supplied by reference TRBV19 and TRBJ1-5, is DGGITQSPKYLFRKEGQNVTLSCEQNLNHDAMYWYRQDPGQGLRLIYYSQIVNDFQKGDIAEGYSVSREKKESFPLTVTSAQKNPTAFYLCASSTNRGTGSGLPQHFGDGTRLSIL.